What follows describes a single T cell receptor beta chain. The data were obtained in a study of OX40 agonist ivuxolimab in advanced cancers. Produced via immunoSEQ multiplex PCR; TCRdb's table is partial and in-frame only. Seen here are around 67,000 clones, roughly 85% observed once, and the top ten hold 1.3%. The CDR3 totals 15 residues. V lost 7 bases and J 2 bases, leaving 15 bases between the germline ends. Germline CDR1 LNHDA, CDR2 SQIVND (reference sequence). The receptor's source is an adult with an advanced solid tumor such as melanoma, head and neck, liver or kidney cancer. This specimen consisted of CD4+ or CD8+ T cells sorted from blood, obtained in a trial of the OX40 agonist ivuxolimab. The rearrangement uses TRBV19 and TRBJ1-5, with D uncertain. The CDR3 loop is CASTDRGRGNQPQHF. CDR3 nucleotides: TGTGCCAGTACCGACCGGGGTCGAGGCAATCAGCCCCAGCATTTT.